This passage covers 30 T cell receptor beta chains from one sample sequenced in a study of cytomegalovirus exposure and HLA in healthy donors. The study ran its PCR with 60 Vbeta and 13 Jbeta primers. TCRdb's copy holds only in-frame clones and misses some; the assay was immunoSEQ multiplex PCR. The sample contains approximately 210,000 clones, roughly three quarters of which appear only once. Sequences were obtained from PBMCs. Receptors originate from a male donor in good health and CMV-seropositive.

This chain uses TRBV28 with TRBJ2-3; 7 bases align to TRBD2. CDR3 length equals 14 residues. Losses at the gene ends were 2 bases for V and 6 bases for J; bases not matched to a gene: 5. Looked up from germline, CDR1 is MDHEN and CDR2 is SYDVKM. The CDR3 region is CASSLGGSSDTQYF. DNA of the CDR3: TGTGCCAGCAGTTTAGGCGGGAGCAGCGATACGCAGTATTTT. The full variable domain, its missing parts supplied by reference TRBV28 and TRBJ2-3, is DVKVTQSSRYLVKRTGEKVFLECVQDMDHENMFWYRQDPGLGLRLIYFSYDVKMKEKGDIPEGYSVSREKKERFSLILESASTNQTSMYLCASSLGGSSDTQYFGPGTRLTVL.

The chain is built from TRBV6-8 and TRBJ2-7, with TRBD2 identical over 7 bases. Germline-derived CDR1 and CDR2 are MNHGY and SAAAGT. This CDR3 has 13 residues. V trimming: 7 bases; J trimming: 0 bases; junction bases outside the gene matches: 3. The CDR3 protein is CASMSGDSYEQYF. Here the CDR3 DNA reads TGTGCCAGCATGAGCGGGGACTCCTACGAGCAGTACTTC.

In its sample, this clone was seen once. The chain's CDR3 is CASSLRDQETQYF. CDR3 nucleotide sequence: TGTGCCAGCAGCTTACGGGACCAAGAGACCCAGTACTTC. The V call is TRBV7-3, the J call TRBJ2-5; no clear D gene. With 2 bases removed from V and 0 bases from J, the gap between germline ends came to 4 bases. CDR3 length equals 13 residues. Germline V gene sequence: CDR1 SGHTA, CDR2 FQGTGA.

V and J are TRBV9 and TRBJ1-1; 7 bases match TRBD1. Germline lookup yields CDR1 SGDLS and CDR2 YYNGEE. The CDR3 is made up of 16 amino acids. Trimming at V came to 0 bases and at J to 4 bases, leaving 9 bases not matched to a gene. The CDR3 DNA sequence: TGTGCCAGCAGCGTAGTGTCAGGGGGTGTCGGCACTGAAGCTTTCTTT. It encodes CASSVVSGGVGTEAFF. Combining the CDR3 with reference TRBV9 and TRBJ1-1 gives the whole variable domain DSGVTQTPKHLITATGQRVTLRCSPRSGDLSVYWYQQSLDQGLQFLIQYYNGEERAKGNILERFSAQQFPDLHSELNLSSLELGDSALYFCASSVVSGGVGTEAFFGQGTRLTVV.

V gene TRBV2 combines with J gene TRBJ1-5; D might be TRBD1 (5 bases). Germline CDR1 is SNHLY and CDR2 is FYNNEI. Trimming removed 6 bases at V and 4 bases at J, with 13 bases between. The CDR3 sequence is 14 residues long. The CDR3 DNA sequence: TGTGCCAGCAGCGAACAGGATATTAATCAGCCCCAGCATTTT. As protein: CASSEQDINQPQHF.

The chain employs TRBV18 and TRBJ2-7; D gene uncertain. V was pared by 1 base and J by 6 bases, with 19 bases between. Germline V gene sequence: CDR1 KGHSH, CDR2 LQKENI. The CDR3 is 16 residues long. The CDR3 region is CASSPLSVSNPGEQYF. CDR3 nucleotides: TGTGCCAGCTCACCACTCTCGGTGAGCAATCCGGGCGAGCAGTACTTC.

CDR3 bases: TGCGCCAGCAGCTTGGGAGGAGGGGATGGTCAGCCCCAGCATTTT. This codes for CASSLGGGDGQPQHF. The V and J genes are TRBV5-1 and TRBJ1-5; TRBD1 might be the D (5 bases). CDR1 SGHRS and CDR2 YFSETQ come from the germline V gene. This CDR3 is built from 15 residues. The ends were cut back, 0 bases at V and 6 bases at J, with 13 bases in the middle.

This sequence joins TRBV14 and TRBJ2-7; D gene ambiguous. Germline lookup yields CDR1 SGHDN and CDR2 FVKESK. CDR3 length equals 11 residues. V lost 1 base to trimming and J lost 5 bases, with 3 bases between them. The CDR3 nucleotides read TGTGCCAGCAGCCAAGTAGACGAGCAGTACTTC. Translation gives CASSQVDEQYF.

This chain links TRBV2 with TRBJ1-2; tentative D call: TRBD1 (6 bases). The length of the CDR3 is 15 residues. Germline loops: CDR1 SNHLY, CDR2 FYNNEI. V was pared by 7 bases and J by 2 bases, with 17 bases between. This CDR3 reads CASMRGLGGNYGYTF. CDR3 nucleotides: TGTGCCAGCATGAGGGGGTTGGGGGGGAACTATGGCTACACCTTC. The full variable domain, completed using reference TRBV2 and TRBJ1-2, is EPEVTQTPSHQVTQMGQEVILRCVPISNHLYFYWYRQILGQKVEFLVSFYNNEISEKSEIFDDQFSVERPDGSNFTLKIRSTKLEDSAMYFCASMRGLGGNYGYTFGSGTRLTVV.

This sequence joins TRBV29-1 and TRBJ1-4, with 7 bases aligning to TRBD1. The CDR3 consists of 12 residues. CDR1 is SQVTM and CDR2 is ANQGSEA in the germline V gene. Unmatched junction bases numbered 2, after V lost 3 bases and J lost 7 bases. In DNA form, the CDR3 reads TGCAGCGTTGAGACAGGGCCTGAAAAACTGTTTTTT. Protein: CSVETGPEKLFF.

The chain has TRBV18 and TRBJ1-2, with a possible D match to TRBD1 (6 bases). The CDR3 runs to 15 residues. Trimming took 3 bases from V and 6 from J, leaving 17 bases between them. Germline V gene sequence: CDR1 KGHSH, CDR2 LQKENI. CDR3 amino acids: CASSPEWIHRDGYTF. CDR3 DNA sequence: TGTGCCAGCTCACCCGAATGGATTCACAGGGATGGCTACACCTTC.

The V and J genes are TRBV4-2 and TRBJ2-1; 10 bases are shared with TRBD2. V gave up 8 bases and J gave up 7 bases; unmatched junction bases: 8. CDR1 and CDR2 from the germline V gene are LGHNA and YNFKEQ. The CDR3 has 14 residues. The CDR3: CASSGTSERNEQFF. CDR3 nucleotides: TGTGCCAGCTCGGGGACTAGCGAAAGAAATGAGCAGTTCTTC.

This chain uses TRBV7-2 with TRBJ2-5, with TRBD2 identical over 10 bases. Germline CDR1 SGHTA, CDR2 FQGNSA. J was trimmed by 2 bases and V by 5 bases; bases with no gene match: 5. This CDR3 is 15 amino acids long. The CDR3 nucleotides are TGTGCCAGCAGCGTCCCTAGCGGGGGACAAGAGACCCAGTACTTC. It translates to CASSVPSGGQETQYF.

This chain links TRBV9 with TRBJ2-7, with TRBD2 as a possible D gene (5 bases). Germline CDR1 and CDR2: SGDLS and YYNGEE. Trimming took off 1 base at V and 5 bases at J, with 13 bases between the two ends. The CDR3 totals 14 residues. The CDR3 DNA reads TGTGCCAGCAGCGTATCATTCGGAGGCGACGAGCAGTACTTC. It yields the protein CASSVSFGGDEQYF.

The V and J genes are TRBV9 and TRBJ1-2; 8 nucleotides agree with TRBD1. Trimming at V came to 2 bases and at J to 5 bases, leaving 8 bases not matched to a gene. The CDR3 runs 15 residues. CDR1 is SGDLS and CDR2 is YYNGEE in the germline V gene. The CDR3 coding sequence is TGTGCCAGCAGCGTGTCGCAGGGGGCGCGGTATGGCTACACCTTC. The encoded protein is CASSVSQGARYGYTF. Together with reference TRBV9 and TRBJ1-2, the CDR3 gives the full variable domain: DSGVTQTPKHLITATGQRVTLRCSPRSGDLSVYWYQQSLDQGLQFLIQYYNGEERAKGNILERFSAQQFPDLHSELNLSSLELGDSALYFCASSVSQGARYGYTFGSGTRLTVV.

The chain has TRBV10-2 and TRBJ1-2; no reliable D call. There are 14 residues in the CDR3. V lost 3 bases, J lost 2 bases, and 10 bases lay in between. The germline V gene has CDR1 WSHSY and CDR2 SAAADI. The CDR3, as DNA: TGCGCCAGCAGTGATCGGGTCGAAAACTATGGCTACACCTTC. As protein: CASSDRVENYGYTF.

The chain recombines TRBV28 with TRBJ2-5; tentative D call: TRBD1 (7 bases). The tail of the sequence fits TRBJ2-7 better, so the J call may be wrong. Per the germline V gene, CDR1 is MDHEN and CDR2 is SYDVKM. This CDR3 is 14 amino acids long. The CDR3 loop reads CASSLGGGRYEQYF. CDR3 nucleotide sequence: TGTGCCAGCAGTTTAGGAGGGGGCAGGTACGAGCAGTACTTC.

This clone was recorded a few times. The rearrangement joins TRBV7-2 to TRBJ2-7, with D perhaps TRBD1 (5 bases). The CDR3 contains 16 residues. V lost 5 bases to trimming and J lost 6 bases, with 23 bases between them. The germline V gene has CDR1 SGHTA and CDR2 FQGNSA. The CDR3 nucleotides are TGTGCCAGCAGCCCAGAAGGGGAAGTAATATCCGCCGAGCAGTACTTC. Translated: CASSPEGEVISAEQYF. The variable domain in full, with the rest retrieved from reference TRBV7-2 and TRBJ2-7, is GAGVSQSPSNKVTEKGKDVELRCDPISGHTALYWYRQSLGQGLEFLIYFQGNSAPDKSGLPSDRFSAERTGGSVSTLTIQRTQQEDSAVYLCASSPEGEVISAEQYFGPGTRLTVT.

In nucleotides, the CDR3 is TGTGCCAGCAGCTCAGGACTAGCCGCGGAGACCCAGTACTTC. Protein: CASSSGLAAETQYF. The V and J genes are TRBV7-9 and TRBJ2-5, with TRBD2 matching over 8 bases. Trimming at V came to 4 bases and at J to 5 bases, leaving 6 bases not matched to a gene. The CDR3 runs 14 residues. Germline CDR1 is SEHNR and CDR2 is FQNEAQ (reference sequence).

The chain combines TRBV5-1 with TRBJ1-4; D ambiguous. The CDR3 is 15 amino acids. V dropped 6 bases and J dropped 6 bases, with 18 bases sitting between them. Germline-derived CDR1 and CDR2 are SGHRS and YFSETQ. For the CDR3, the DNA is TGCGCCAGCACCCAGTCGGGTCTTGTATATGAAAAACTGTTTTTT. Translating it yields CASTQSGLVYEKLFF.

This clone has just one count. One junction end disagrees with the germline gene, perhaps due to a read error. The chain joins TRBV7-7 to TRBJ2-5, with a weak D call TRBD2 (6 bases). CDR1 is SSHAT, CDR2 FNYEAQ, per germline (reference sequence). The CDR3 runs 14 residues. CDR3 DNA: TGTGCTAGCAGCTTAGGCGGAGGGGTGGAGACCCAGTACTTC. Amino acids: CASSLGGGVETQYF.

This rearrangement joins TRBV5-6 to TRBJ1-2; no definite D call. The CDR3 loop spans 13 amino acids. Per germline, CDR1 SGHDT and CDR2 YYEEEE. V lost 1 base to trimming and J lost 8 bases, with 12 bases between them. The CDR3 reads CASSLPTTKGYTF. DNA of the CDR3: TGTGCCAGCAGCTTGCCGACCACTAAAGGCTACACCTTC.

The gene calls are TRBV6-5 and TRBJ1-2; D unclear. Germline V gene lookup returns CDR1 MNHEY and CDR2 SVGAGI. The CDR3 is made up of 11 amino acids. Trimming stripped 6 bases from V and 11 bases from J, with 13 bases between. CDR3 in DNA: TGTGCCAGCAGAAATCCGGGAACGTACACCTTC. Translating gives CASRNPGTYTF.

V gene TRBV6-7 combines with J gene TRBJ2-5, with 13 bases that match TRBD2. TRBV6-7 is recorded as an ORF, its role being uncertain. Trimming removed 3 bases from V and 1 base from J; junction bases left unmatched: 2. This CDR3 is built from 16 residues. The CDR3 here is CASSYGLAGVQETQYF. CDR3 sequence (DNA): TGTGCCAGCAGTTATGGACTAGCGGGGGTCCAAGAGACCCAGTACTTC.

The gene calls are TRBV11-3 and TRBJ2-1; TRBD1 is a possible D gene (6 bases). Germline loops: CDR1 SGHNT, CDR2 YENEEA. The CDR3 is 13 residues long. Trimming took 5 bases from V and 8 from J, leaving 13 bases between them. Here the CDR3 DNA reads TGTGCCAGCAGCCTGCAGGGGAGCCATGAGCAGTTCTTC. Its protein is CASSLQGSHEQFF.

This sequence joins TRBV9 and TRBJ1-1, with D tentatively TRBD1 (6 bases). The germline V gene encodes CDR1 SGDLS and CDR2 YYNGEE. This CDR3 spans 15 amino acids. V was clipped by 2 bases and J by 2 bases, with 13 bases between them. CDR3 coding DNA: TGTGCCAGCAGCGTGGTCGGACAGAGCAACACTGAAGCTTTCTTT. Translation gives CASSVVGQSNTEAFF.

The gene calls are TRBV29-1 and TRBJ1-1, with D possibly TRBD1 on 6 matching bases. The length of the CDR3 is 13 residues. Germline V lookup: CDR1 SQVTM, CDR2 ANQGSEA. With 5 bases removed from V and 4 bases from J, the gap between germline ends came to 14 bases. The CDR3 DNA is TGCAGCGTTATATGGGGGGGCGGCACTGAAGCTTTCTTT. It translates to CSVIWGGGTEAFF.

This clone was seen only once. This rearrangement joins TRBV5-6 to TRBJ1-5; D unclear. Trimming pared 4 bases from V and 2 bases from J, leaving 13 bases between. Germline-derived CDR1 and CDR2 are SGHDT and YYEEEE. The CDR3 has 15 amino acids. The CDR3 is CASSPSPSGNQPQHF. In nucleotides, the CDR3 is TGTGCCAGCAGCCCGAGTCCGAGTGGCAATCAGCCCCAGCATTTT.

The genes are TRBV2 and TRBJ2-1; a weak D match, TRBD2 (6 bases). Germline CDR1 SNHLY, CDR2 FYNNEI. V was clipped by 6 bases and J by 10 bases, with 7 bases between them. This CDR3 is 10 amino acids long. The CDR3, as DNA: TGTGCCAGCAGGCGGGGAGAGCAGTTCTTC. Translated, it gives CASRRGEQFF.

The chain couples TRBV4-1 to TRBJ1-2, with 8 bases lining up with TRBD1. Germline V gene sequence: CDR1 MGHRA, CDR2 YSYEKL. V was pared by 1 base and J by 5 bases, with 9 bases of the junction left unmatched. The CDR3 is made up of 16 amino acids. The CDR3 protein is CASSQGVRQGLYGYTF. The CDR3 nucleotides read TGCGCCAGCAGCCAAGGGGTTAGACAGGGGCTTTATGGCTACACCTTC.